This TCR beta chain is drawn from a study of T cell clonotyping in hematopoietic cell transplantation (dated by TCRdb to about 2021). Context from the whole study: The study collected 130 or so blood samples from 35 consecutive transplant recipients and their related donors. Patient recruitment ran from September 2015 to January 2017, and follow-up continued until late 2020 or death. General findings and caveats noted by the study authors: Recipient repertoires showed only a small fraction of overlap with donor repertoires, and over 97% appeared de novo at the given depth. The sample size was limited, and because cells were not sorted, the contributions of CD4 and CD8 repertoires could not be separated. Recipient TCR diversity fell after transplant, with pathologically expanded clonotypes rising progressively from day 30 to day 180. Inverse Simpson Index values from donors and from recipients before transplant predicted broader TCR repertoire diversity after transplant.

With the immunoSEQ assay, which is a bias-controlled multiplex PCR relying on V- and J-specific primers, TCR beta CDR3 regions were amplified from genomic DNA. In a second PCR step, a proprietary barcode and Illumina adapter sequences were attached to the CDR3 amplicons. An Illumina MiSeq instrument was used to sequence the CDR3 libraries. In the paper's pipeline: immunoSEQ Analyzer 3.0 was used for export and quality control, with R Bioconductor and Immunarch used for downstream analyses. Repertoire metrics were calculated using only productive rearrangements within the normalized downsampled data set. Pathologically expanded clonotypes were defined as those larger than 5 templates in the normalized cohort. Repertoire diversity was measured with the Inverse Simpson Index. To capture all clonotypes, CMV-specificity analyses were performed on the non-normalized data set. TCRdb re-hosts the immuneACCESS table, in-frame sequences only. Its copies lack some clones; in the studies checked, an unresolved V gene accounts for under half of them, and the cause for the rest is not known. V and J calls and clone size are those listed in that table; D and trimming were worked out from the DNA. In this sample the table shows under 13,000 clones, about nine tenths of which occur a single time. The biggest ten clones account for more than 30% of the sample.

Reading the label with the study, this specimen's time point is: 180 days after allo-HCT. Blood samples were obtained from recipients approximately 28 days before transplant and at days 30, 100 and 180 after transplant. Nuclei Lysis Solution was used to extract genomic DNA from fresh or cryopreserved unfractionated peripheral blood mononuclear cells. About this clone itself: Its antigen target is currently unknown. The sample holds no much larger clone one base away, and base qualities are not on file.

V is pruned by 6 bases and J by 2 bases, leaving 3 bases of the junction without a gene match. Sequences SGHNT (CDR1) and YYREEE (CDR2) are obtained from the germline V gene (reference sequence). The CDR3 goes from the cysteine to the phenylalanine over 15 residues. Solely the CDR3 DNA is kept, with 45 bases framed from the first base. The V and J genes are TRBV5-4 and TRBJ2-2, with 11 central nucleotides matching TRBD2. The clonotype originates from a male patient between 60 and 69 years old who had an allogeneic stem cell transplant from an unrelated donor, so the T cells may come from the graft donor. Some clones in this sample may be carry-over from other donors' samples. The source was PBMCs, collected 180 days after allogeneic stem cell transplant. The CDR3 amino acid sequence is: CASTTSGGNTGELFF. The sequenced DNA is TGTGCCAGCACCACTAGCGGGGGTAACACCGGGGAGCTGTTTTTT.